This T cell receptor beta chain is from a study of circulating and synovial CD4+ cells in juvenile arthritis. Trimming shortened V by 1 base and J by 15 bases, and 13 bases separated the two germline ends. The CDR3 covers 12 residues. Germline assignment: CDR1 SEHNR and CDR2 FQNEAQ (reference sequence). Cells came from less than 10 mL of blood per patient. PBMCs were sorted for HLA-DR+CD14-CD3+CD4+CD25low/- cells. Study-wide points: Diversity here was lower than in bulk blood CD4 cells.

About this clone itself: The antigen is not known.

Sequencing was performed with immunoSEQ multiplex PCR; in TCRdb, only in-frame clones are kept and a portion is missing. The sample lists 1,500 or so clones; roughly 90% were seen once. V gene TRBV7-9 combines with J gene TRBJ2-4; maybe TRBD1 (5 bases). The TCR originated in a human donor with juvenile idiopathic arthritis. Sequences were obtained from HLA-DR+ CD4+ T cells from blood. The subset is: circulating pathogenic-like lymphocytes, sorted as HLA-DR+CD14-CD3+CD4+CD25low/- blood T cells. CDR3: CASSLERRALYF. As DNA, the CDR3 is TGTGCCAGCAGCTTAGAGCGCAGGGCCCTGTACTTC.